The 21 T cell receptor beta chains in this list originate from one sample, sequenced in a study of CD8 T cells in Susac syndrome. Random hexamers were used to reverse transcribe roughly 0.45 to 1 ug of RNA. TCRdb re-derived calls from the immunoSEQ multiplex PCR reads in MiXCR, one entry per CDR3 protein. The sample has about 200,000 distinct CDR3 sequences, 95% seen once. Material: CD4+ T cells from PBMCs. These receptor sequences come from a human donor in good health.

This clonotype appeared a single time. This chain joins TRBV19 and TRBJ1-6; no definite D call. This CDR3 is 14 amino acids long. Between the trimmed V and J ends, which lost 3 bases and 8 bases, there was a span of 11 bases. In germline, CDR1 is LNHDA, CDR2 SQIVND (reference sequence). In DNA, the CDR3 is TGTGCCAGTAGTATCGGGCTGAGGGATTCACCCCTCCACTTT. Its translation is CASSIGLRDSPLHF.

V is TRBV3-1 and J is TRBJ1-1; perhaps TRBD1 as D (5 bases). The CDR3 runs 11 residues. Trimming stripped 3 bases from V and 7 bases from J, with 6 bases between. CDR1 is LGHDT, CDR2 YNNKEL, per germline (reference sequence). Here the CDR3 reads CASSHTGEAFF. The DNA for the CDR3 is TGTGCCAGCAGCCATACAGGTGAAGCTTTCTTT.

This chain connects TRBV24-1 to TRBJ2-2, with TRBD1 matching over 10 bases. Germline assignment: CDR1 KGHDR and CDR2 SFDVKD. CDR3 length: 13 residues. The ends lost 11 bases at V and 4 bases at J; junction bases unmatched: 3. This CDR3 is CASRTGGTGELFF. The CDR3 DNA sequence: TGTGCCAGTCGGACAGGGGGCACCGGGGAGCTGTTTTTT.

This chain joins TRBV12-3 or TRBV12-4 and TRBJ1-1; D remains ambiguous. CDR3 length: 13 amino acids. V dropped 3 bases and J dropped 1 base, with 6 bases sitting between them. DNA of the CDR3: TGTGCCAGCAGTTTGAGGCCGAACACTGAAGCTTTCTTT. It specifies CASSLRPNTEAFF.

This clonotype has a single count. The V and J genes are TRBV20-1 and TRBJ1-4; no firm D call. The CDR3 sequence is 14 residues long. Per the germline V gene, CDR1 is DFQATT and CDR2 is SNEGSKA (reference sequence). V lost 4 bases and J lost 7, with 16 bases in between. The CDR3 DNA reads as TGCAGTGCTACCAAACGGGGAGGCGGTGAAAAACTGTTTTTT. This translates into CSATKRGGGEKLFF.

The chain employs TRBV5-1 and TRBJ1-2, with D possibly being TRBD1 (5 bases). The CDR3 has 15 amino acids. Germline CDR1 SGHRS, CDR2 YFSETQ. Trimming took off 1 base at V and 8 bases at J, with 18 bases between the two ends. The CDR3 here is CASSLYSGGGFGYTF. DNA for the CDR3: TGCGCCAGCAGCTTGTATTCCGGGGGAGGATTCGGCTACACCTTC.

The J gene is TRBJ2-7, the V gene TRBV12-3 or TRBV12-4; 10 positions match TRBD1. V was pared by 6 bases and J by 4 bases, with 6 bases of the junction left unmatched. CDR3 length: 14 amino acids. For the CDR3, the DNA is TGTGCCAGCAGGGCCGGGACAGGGGAGTACGAGCAGTACTTC. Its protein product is CASRAGTGEYEQYF.

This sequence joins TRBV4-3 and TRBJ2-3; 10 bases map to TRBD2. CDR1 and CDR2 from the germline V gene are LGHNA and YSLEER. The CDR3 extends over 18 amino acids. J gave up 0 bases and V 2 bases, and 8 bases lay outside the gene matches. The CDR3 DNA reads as TGCGCCAGCAGCCAACTAGCGGGGGACCTCAGGAGCACAGATACGCAGTATTTT. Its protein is CASSQLAGDLRSTDTQYF.

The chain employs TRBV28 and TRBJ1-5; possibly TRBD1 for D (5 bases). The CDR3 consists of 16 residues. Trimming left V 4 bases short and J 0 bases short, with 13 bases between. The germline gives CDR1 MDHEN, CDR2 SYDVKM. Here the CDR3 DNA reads TGTGCCAGCAGTTCCCGGGACTTTTATAGCAATCAGCCCCAGCATTTT. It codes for CASSSRDFYSNQPQHF.

The CDR3 here is CASSQRTEGSEAFF. CDR3 DNA sequence: TGTGCCAGCAGCCAGAGGACAGAAGGTAGTGAAGCTTTCTTT. The V call is TRBV5-4, the J call TRBJ1-1; D possibly corresponds to TRBD1 (6 bases). The V end lost 4 bases, the J end lost 7 bases, and 17 bases lay between the germline ends. Germline-derived CDR1 and CDR2 are SGHNT and YYREEE (reference sequence). CDR3 size: 14 residues.

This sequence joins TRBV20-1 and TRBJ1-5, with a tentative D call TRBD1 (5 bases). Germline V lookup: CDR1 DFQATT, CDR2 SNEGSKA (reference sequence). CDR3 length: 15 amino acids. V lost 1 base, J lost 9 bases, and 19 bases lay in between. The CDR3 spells CSARVQGPELWPQHF. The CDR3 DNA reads TGCAGTGCTAGAGTTCAGGGACCCGAATTGTGGCCCCAGCATTTT.

The CDR3 nucleotides are TGCAGTGCTAGAGATAGGGTCCTTAGCACAGATACGCAGTATTTT. Translating it yields CSARDRVLSTDTQYF. The V call is TRBV20-1, the J call TRBJ2-3; D gene unclear. V was cut by 0 bases and J by 0 bases, with 10 bases left in between. CDR1 and CDR2 (germline): DFQATT, SNEGSKA (reference sequence). The CDR3 length is 15 residues.

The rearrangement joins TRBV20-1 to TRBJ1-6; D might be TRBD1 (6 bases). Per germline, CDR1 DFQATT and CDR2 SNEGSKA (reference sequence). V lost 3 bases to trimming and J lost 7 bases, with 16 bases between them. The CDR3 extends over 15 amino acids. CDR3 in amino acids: CSASEDSLPNSPLHF. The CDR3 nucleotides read TGCAGTGCTAGTGAGGACAGCCTTCCCAATTCACCCCTCCACTTT.

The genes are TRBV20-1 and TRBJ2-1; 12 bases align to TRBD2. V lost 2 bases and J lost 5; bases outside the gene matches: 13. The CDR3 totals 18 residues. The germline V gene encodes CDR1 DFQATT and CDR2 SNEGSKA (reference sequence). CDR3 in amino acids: CSARSGLAGPWTHNEQFF. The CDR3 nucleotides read TGCAGTGCTAGAAGTGGACTAGCGGGACCCTGGACTCACAATGAGCAGTTCTTC.

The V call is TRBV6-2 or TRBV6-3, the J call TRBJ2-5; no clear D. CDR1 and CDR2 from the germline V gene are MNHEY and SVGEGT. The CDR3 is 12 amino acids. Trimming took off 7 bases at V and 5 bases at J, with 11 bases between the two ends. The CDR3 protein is CASTPGDETQYF. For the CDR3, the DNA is TGTGCCAGCACACCAGGAGATGAGACCCAGTACTTC.

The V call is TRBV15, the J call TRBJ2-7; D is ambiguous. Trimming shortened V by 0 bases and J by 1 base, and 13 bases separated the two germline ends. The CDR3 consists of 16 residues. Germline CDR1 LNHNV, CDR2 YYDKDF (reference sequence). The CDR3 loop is CATSRDSAGDSYEQYF. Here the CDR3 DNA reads TGTGCCACCAGCAGAGACAGCGCTGGGGATTCCTACGAGCAGTACTTC.

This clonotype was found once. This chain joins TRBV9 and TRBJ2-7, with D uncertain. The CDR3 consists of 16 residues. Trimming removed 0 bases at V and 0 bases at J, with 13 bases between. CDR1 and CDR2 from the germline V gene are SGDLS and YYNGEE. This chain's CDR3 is CASSVASRTVSYEQYV. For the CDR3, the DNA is TGTGCCAGCAGCGTAGCCTCCAGGACGGTCTCCTACGAGCAGTACGTC.

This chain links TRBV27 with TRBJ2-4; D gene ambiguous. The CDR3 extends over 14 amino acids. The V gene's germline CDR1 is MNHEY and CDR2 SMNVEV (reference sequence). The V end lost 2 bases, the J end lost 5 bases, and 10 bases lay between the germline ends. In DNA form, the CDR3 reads TGTGCCAGCAGTTTAATGGGGTCTCAAAACATTCAGTACTTC. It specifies CASSLMGSQNIQYF.

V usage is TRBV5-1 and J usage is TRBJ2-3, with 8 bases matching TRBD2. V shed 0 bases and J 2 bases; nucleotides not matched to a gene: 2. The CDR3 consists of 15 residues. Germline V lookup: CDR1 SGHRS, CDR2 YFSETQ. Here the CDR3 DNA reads TGCGCCAGCAGCTTGGACGGGAGGGCCACAGATACGCAGTATTTT. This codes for CASSLDGRATDTQYF.

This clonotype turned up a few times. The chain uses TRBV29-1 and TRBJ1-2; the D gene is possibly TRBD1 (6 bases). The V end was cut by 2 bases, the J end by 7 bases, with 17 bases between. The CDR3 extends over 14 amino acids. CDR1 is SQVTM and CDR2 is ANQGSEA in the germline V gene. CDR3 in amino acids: CSVESYQGRGGYTF. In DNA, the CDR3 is TGCAGCGTTGAATCCTACCAGGGGAGGGGTGGCTACACCTTC.

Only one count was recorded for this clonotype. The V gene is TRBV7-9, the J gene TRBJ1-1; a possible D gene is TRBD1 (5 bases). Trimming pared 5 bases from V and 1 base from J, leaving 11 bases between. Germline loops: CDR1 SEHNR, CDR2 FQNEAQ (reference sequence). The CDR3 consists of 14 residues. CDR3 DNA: TGTGCCAGCAGCCCGGTAGACAGGAACACTGAAGCTTTCTTT. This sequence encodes CASSPVDRNTEAFF. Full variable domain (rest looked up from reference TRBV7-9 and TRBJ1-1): DTGVSQNPRHKITKRGQNVTFRCDPISEHNRLYWYRQTLGQGPEFLTYFQNEAQLEKSRLLSDRFSAERPKGSFSTLEIQRTEQGDSAMYLCASSPVDRNTEAFFGQGTRLTVV.